This record concerns one T cell receptor beta chain sequence. This sample was taken from a study of blood T cell repertoires in COVID-19. The length of the CDR3 is 15 residues. Germline V CDR1 and CDR2: MDHEN, SYDVKM. The V segment lost 4 bases and the J segment 8 bases; nucleotides outside the gene matches: 10. Only in-frame clones appear in the TCRdb table, and some are missing; sequencing was by immunoSEQ multiplex PCR. The table records some 230,000 clones, around 84% of them present only once. Sequencing input: peripheral blood. The origin of this receptor is a man aged 45-65 years who had recovered from COVID-19. The V call is TRBV28, the J call TRBJ2-1, with 8 bases aligning to TRBD2. This CDR3 is CASSYPGLEKYEQFF. As DNA, the CDR3 is TGTGCCAGCAGTTATCCGGGACTAGAGAAGTATGAGCAGTTCTTC.